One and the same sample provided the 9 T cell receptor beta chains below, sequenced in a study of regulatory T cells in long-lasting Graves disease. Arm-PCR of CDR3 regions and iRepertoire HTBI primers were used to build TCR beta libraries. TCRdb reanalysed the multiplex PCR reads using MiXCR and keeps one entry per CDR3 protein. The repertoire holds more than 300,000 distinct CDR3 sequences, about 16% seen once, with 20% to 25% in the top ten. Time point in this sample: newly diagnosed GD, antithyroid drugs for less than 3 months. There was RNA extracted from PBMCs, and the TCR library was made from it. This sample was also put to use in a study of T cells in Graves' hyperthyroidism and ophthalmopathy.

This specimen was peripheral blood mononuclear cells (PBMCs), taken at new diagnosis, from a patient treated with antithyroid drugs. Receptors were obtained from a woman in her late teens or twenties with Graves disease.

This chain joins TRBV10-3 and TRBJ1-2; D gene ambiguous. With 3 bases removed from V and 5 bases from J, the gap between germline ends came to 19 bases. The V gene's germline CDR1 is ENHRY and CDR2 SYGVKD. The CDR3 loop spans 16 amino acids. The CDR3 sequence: CAISDPEGGKDYGYTF. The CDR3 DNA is TGTGCCATCAGTGACCCCGAGGGTGGAAAGGATTATGGCTACACCTTC.

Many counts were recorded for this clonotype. The CDR3 protein is CASSVGKPWLHF. The CDR3, as DNA: TGTGCCAGCAGCGTCGGGAAACCCTGGCTGCATTTT. V gene TRBV2 combines with J gene TRBJ1-5; D unresolved. This CDR3 contains 12 residues. In germline, CDR1 is SNHLY, CDR2 FYNNEI. Trimming shortened V by 6 bases and J by 15 bases, and 18 bases separated the two germline ends. Drawing the rest from reference TRBV2 and TRBJ1-5, the complete variable domain is EPEVTQTPSHQVTQMGQEVILRCVPISNHLYFYWYRQILGQKVEFLVSFYNNEISEKSEIFDDQFSVERPDGSNFTLKIRSTKLEDSAMYFCASSVGKPWLHFGDGTRLSIL.

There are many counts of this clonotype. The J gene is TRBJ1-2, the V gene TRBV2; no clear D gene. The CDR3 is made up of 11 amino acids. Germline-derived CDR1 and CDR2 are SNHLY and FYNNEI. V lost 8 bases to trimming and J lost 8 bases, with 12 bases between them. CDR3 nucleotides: TGTGCCAGCCGAGATAGTTTCGGCTACACCTTC. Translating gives CASRDSFGYTF.

The CDR3 here is CASSEVWRAGGSPLHF. The CDR3 region has the DNA TGCGCCAGCAGTGAGGTCTGGCGGGCAGGGGGTTCACCCCTCCACTTT. V gene TRBV10-2 combines with J gene TRBJ1-6, with 7 bases matching TRBD1. Germline CDR1 reads WSHSY; CDR2 reads SAAADI. The CDR3 is made up of 16 amino acids. After removal of 2 bases from V and 9 bases from J, the junction contained 10 bases not matched to a gene.

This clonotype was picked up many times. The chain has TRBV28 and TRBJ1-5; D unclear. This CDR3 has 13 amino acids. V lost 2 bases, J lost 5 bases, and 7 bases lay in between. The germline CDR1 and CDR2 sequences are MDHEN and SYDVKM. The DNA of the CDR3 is TGTGCCAGCAGTTTACCTTTCCATCAGCCCCAGCATTTT. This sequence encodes CASSLPFHQPQHF.

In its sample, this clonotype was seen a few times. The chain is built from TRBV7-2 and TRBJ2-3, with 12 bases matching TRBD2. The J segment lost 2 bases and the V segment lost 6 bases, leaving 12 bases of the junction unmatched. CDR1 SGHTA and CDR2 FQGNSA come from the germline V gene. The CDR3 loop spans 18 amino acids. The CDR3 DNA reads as TGTGCCAGCAGTTCTCCCTTGGCTAGCGGGAGGGTCACAGATACGCAGTATTTT. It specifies CASSSPLASGRVTDTQYF. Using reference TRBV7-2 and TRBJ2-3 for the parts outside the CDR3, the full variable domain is GAGVSQSPSNKVTEKGKDVELRCDPISGHTALYWYRQSLGQGLEFLIYFQGNSAPDKSGLPSDRFSAERTGGSVSTLTIQRTQQEDSAVYLCASSSPLASGRVTDTQYFGPGTRLTVL.

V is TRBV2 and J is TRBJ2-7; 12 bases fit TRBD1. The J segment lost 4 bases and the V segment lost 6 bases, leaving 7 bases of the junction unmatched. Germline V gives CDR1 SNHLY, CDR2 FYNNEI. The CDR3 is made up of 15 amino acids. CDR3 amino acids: CASRKGGQGAYEQYF. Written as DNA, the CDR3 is TGTGCCAGCAGGAAGGGGGGACAGGGGGCTTACGAGCAGTACTTC.

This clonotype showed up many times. The CDR3 sequence is CASSSLTSGPYEQYF. The CDR3 DNA reads TGTGCCAGCAGCTCCTTGACTAGCGGTCCCTACGAGCAGTACTTC. V and J are TRBV11-2 and TRBJ2-7; 9 bases are shared with TRBD2. Germline trimming cut 4 bases from V and 2 bases from J; bases unmatched to any gene: 6. Germline CDR1 is SGHAT and CDR2 is FQNNGV. This CDR3 comprises 15 residues.

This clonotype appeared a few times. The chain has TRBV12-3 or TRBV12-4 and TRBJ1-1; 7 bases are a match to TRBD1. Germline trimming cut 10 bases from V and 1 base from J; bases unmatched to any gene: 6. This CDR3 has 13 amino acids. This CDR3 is CATQGTANTEAFF. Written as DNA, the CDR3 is TGTGCCACCCAGGGGACAGCGAACACTGAAGCTTTCTTT.